Below, 5 T cell receptor beta chains from the same sample are listed, as sequenced in a study of Tregs in tolerant kidney transplant recipients. The table came from immunoSEQ multiplex PCR; TCRdb's copy has only in-frame clones and leaves some out. The profile shows some 90,000 clones, roughly 92% of them singletons. The sequenced material came from CD8+ T cells from blood. These receptors were collected from a human donor in good health.

J is TRBJ2-7 and V is TRBV5-4, with D possibly being TRBD2 (6 bases). Trimming stripped 0 bases from V and 3 bases from J, with 10 bases between. Germline V gives CDR1 SGHNT, CDR2 YYREEE (reference sequence). The CDR3 loop spans 14 amino acids. The CDR3 loop reads CASSLVGAGYEQYF. The CDR3 DNA follows: TGTGCCAGCAGCTTGGTGGGAGCGGGCTACGAGCAGTACTTC.

J is TRBJ1-2 and V is TRBV29-1, with unresolved D. Germline CDR1 is SQVTM and CDR2 is ANQGSEA. V was shortened by 5 bases and J by 2 bases, with 12 bases between the two germline ends. The length of the CDR3 is 13 residues. The CDR3 sequence: CSVHGGNNYGYTF. CDR3 sequence (DNA): TGCAGCGTTCATGGAGGCAACAACTATGGCTACACCTTC.

The rearrangement joins TRBV30 to TRBJ1-2; 7 positions agree with TRBD1. With V trimmed by 0 bases and J by 6 bases, 4 bases remained unmatched. Germline V gives CDR1 GTSNPN, CDR2 SVGIG (reference sequence). CDR3 length: 13 residues. The CDR3 DNA follows: TGTGCCTGGAGTGTAGGGGGCCCGGATGGCTACACCTTC. Its protein product is CAWSVGGPDGYTF.

V gene TRBV7-9 combines with J gene TRBJ1-1; D is uncertain. Per germline, CDR1 SEHNR and CDR2 FQNEAQ (reference sequence). V lost 5 bases and J lost 8, with 9 bases in between. The length of the CDR3 is 11 residues. CDR3 sequence (DNA): TGTGCCAGCAGCCCCGGATCGGAAGCTTTCTTT. Protein product: CASSPGSEAFF.

This clone was seen once. The V call is TRBV30, the J call TRBJ2-5; TRBD1 matches at 8 bases. This CDR3 is built from 14 residues. The V gene's germline CDR1 is GTSNPN and CDR2 SVGIG (reference sequence). The J segment lost 5 bases and the V segment lost 4 bases, leaving 9 bases of the junction unmatched. The CDR3 DNA follows: TGTGCCTGGACCGACAGGGGAGGCTGGGAGACCCAGTACTTC. It encodes CAWTDRGGWETQYF.